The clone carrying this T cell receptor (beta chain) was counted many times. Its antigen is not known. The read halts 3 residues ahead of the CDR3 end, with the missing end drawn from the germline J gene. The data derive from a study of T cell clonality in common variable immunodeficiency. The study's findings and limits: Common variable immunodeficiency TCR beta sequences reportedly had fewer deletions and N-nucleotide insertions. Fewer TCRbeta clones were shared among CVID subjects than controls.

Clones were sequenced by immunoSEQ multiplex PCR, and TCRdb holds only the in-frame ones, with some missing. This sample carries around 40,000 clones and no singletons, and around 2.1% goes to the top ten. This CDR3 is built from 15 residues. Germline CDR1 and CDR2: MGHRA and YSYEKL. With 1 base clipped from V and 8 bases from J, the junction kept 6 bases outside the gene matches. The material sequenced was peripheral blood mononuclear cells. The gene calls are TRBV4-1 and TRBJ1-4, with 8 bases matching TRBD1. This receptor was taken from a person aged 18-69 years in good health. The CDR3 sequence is CASSQGQGADEKLFF. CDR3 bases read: TGCGCCAGCAGCCAAGGTCAGGGGGCAGACGAAAAA.